Each of the 18 T cell receptor beta chains below was sequenced from the same sample in a study of tumor-infiltrating lymphocytes in primary liver carcinoma. Constant-region priming of 500 ng total RNA yielded TCR beta cDNA. Generation of the TCR beta libraries relied on three nested multiplex PCR rounds using slightly modified ARM-PCR. Investigators reported that the first two PCR rounds, at around 9 cycles each, used TRBV1-TRBV30 forward primers with a C-beta reverse primer. TCRdb ran MiXCR on the multiplex PCR reads and lists one entry per CDR3 protein. The top ten hold around 8.5% of the sample, which has approximately 110,000 distinct CDR3 sequences, approximately 70% seen once. Co-extraction yielded RNA and DNA from approximately 22-30 mg of unsorted bulk tissue. The sequencing input was liver tumor tissue from sampling region 1. As for subset: tumor region T1, superior pole. Every receptor here comes from a woman aged 55-70 years with primary liver carcinoma and hepatitis B virus infection.

This clonotype came up a few times. The rearrangement joins TRBV2 to TRBJ2-5; 14 bases line up with TRBD2. CDR1 SNHLY and CDR2 FYNNEI come from the germline V gene. CDR3 length equals 14 residues. V lost 10 bases to trimming and J lost 5 bases; unmatched junction nucleotides: 6. For the CDR3, the DNA is TGTGCCACCAAAGGGACTAGCGGGAGTGAGACCCAGTACTTC. Protein sequence: CATKGTSGSETQYF.

The J gene is TRBJ2-7, the V gene TRBV11-2, with a tentative D call TRBD2 (5 bases). This CDR3 region has 20 residues. V was pared by 5 bases and J by 12 bases, with 41 bases between. Germline CDR1 and CDR2: SGHAT and FQNNGV. The CDR3 DNA follows: TGTGCCAGCAGCGCCATTTCCCGATTAGCGAGAGGGCAGAAACCCTACAAGCGGTACTTC. Encoded protein: CASSAISRLARGQKPYKRYF.

This clonotype was seen only a few times. The DNA for the CDR3 is TGTGCCAGCAGCGTGGCGCTAGCGGGAGGATATTACAATGAGCAGTTCTTC. This gives the protein CASSVALAGGYYNEQFF. The J gene is TRBJ2-1, the V gene TRBV7-8, with 11 bases identical to TRBD2. Looked up from germline, CDR1 is SGHVS and CDR2 is FQNEAQ. V shed 5 bases, J shed 4 bases, and the junction held 10 bases outside the gene matches. The CDR3 is made up of 17 amino acids.

The V gene is TRBV6-5, the J gene TRBJ1-2, with D unresolved. The CDR3 loop spans 14 amino acids. Germline V lookup: CDR1 MNHEY, CDR2 SVGAGI. The V gene lost 6 bases and the J gene lost 12 bases, with 23 bases spanning the gap. CDR3 sequence (DNA): TGTGCCAGCAGGGAATCAGTTCGGTCCAAGGGCCACACCTTC. This gives the protein CASRESVRSKGHTF.

A few counts support this clonotype. The chain combines TRBV28 with TRBJ1-3, with TRBD1 matching over 7 bases. The CDR3 is made up of 14 amino acids. V gave up 6 bases and J gave up 7 bases; unmatched junction bases: 9. Germline loops: CDR1 MDHEN, CDR2 SYDVKM. CDR3 sequence (DNA): TGTGCCAGCAGCTTAACAGGGGTCTGGAACACCATATATTTT. It specifies CASSLTGVWNTIYF.

As regards this clonotype: With a much larger clone just one base away, this may be a read error. J is TRBJ1-1 and V is TRBV29-1; no firm D call. CDR1 SQVTM and CDR2 ANQGSEA come from the germline V gene. CDR3 length: 13 amino acids. The V end lost 5 bases, the J end lost 1 base, and 11 bases lay between the germline ends. CDR3 nucleotide sequence: TGCAGCGTTACATGGCAGCAGAACACTGAAGCTTTCTTT. Protein product: CSVTWQQNTEAFF.

Ten or more counts support this clonotype. The CDR3 nucleotides are TGCGCCAGCAGCCAAGATAAAAAAGTTGGGGAGCAGTACTTC. It is translated as CASSQDKKVGEQYF. The gene calls are TRBV4-1 and TRBJ2-7, with D uncertain. Germline loops: CDR1 MGHRA, CDR2 YSYEKL. The CDR3 has 14 amino acids. Trimming pared 0 bases from V and 7 bases from J, leaving 13 bases between.

As for this clonotype: A read error may explain this, as a much larger clone is one base away. This chain links TRBV29-1 with TRBJ1-2, with no clear D. The CDR3 covers 13 residues. The V end lost 3 bases, the J end lost 6 bases, and 14 bases lay between the germline ends. Germline V gives CDR1 SQVTM, CDR2 ANQGSEA. The DNA of the CDR3 is TGCAGCGTTGAGGTAGGCCCCAACAATGGCTACACCTTC. Amino acid sequence: CSVEVGPNNGYTF.

V and J are TRBV30 and TRBJ2-5; D gene unclear. This CDR3 has 13 amino acids. V lost 2 bases and J lost 7, with 14 bases in between. The germline gives CDR1 GTSNPN, CDR2 SVGIG (reference sequence). The CDR3 DNA reads as TGTGCCTGGAGTATGGAGCAATTGGGGACCCAGTACTTC. It yields the protein CAWSMEQLGTQYF. The variable domain in full, with the rest retrieved from reference TRBV30 and TRBJ2-5, is SQTIHQWPATLVQPVGSPLSLECTVEGTSNPNLYWYRQAAGRGLQLLFYSVGIGQISSEVPQNLSASRPQDRQFILSSKKLLLSDSGFYLCAWSMEQLGTQYFGPGTRLLVL.

A word on this clonotype: This could be a read error, since a much larger clone is one nucleotide away. This chain links TRBV6-1 with TRBJ1-6; D might be TRBD1 (5 bases). CDR3 length: 15 residues. Germline CDR1 and CDR2: MNHNS and SASEGT. DNA of the CDR3: TGTGCCAGCAATGAAAGAGGGACCTTAAATTCACCCCTCCACTTT. Translation: CASNERGTLNSPLHF.

This clonotype came up a few times. J is TRBJ2-2 and V is TRBV14, with unresolved D. Per the germline V gene, CDR1 is SGHDN and CDR2 is FVKESK. The CDR3 consists of 13 residues. The ends were cut back, 4 bases at V and 11 bases at J, with 14 bases in the middle. The CDR3 is CASSLRYTRELFF. CDR3 sequence (DNA): TGTGCCAGCAGCCTGCGTTACACCCGAGAGCTGTTTTTT.

This rearrangement joins TRBV28 to TRBJ1-2, with unresolved D. CDR1 MDHEN and CDR2 SYDVKM come from the germline V gene. The V end lost 10 bases, the J end lost 0 bases, and 18 bases lay between the germline ends. The CDR3 loop spans 15 amino acids. CDR3 sequence reads: CAIRSGITTNYGYTF. CDR3 nucleotide sequence: TGTGCCATACGATCGGGGATAACAACTAACTATGGCTACACCTTC.

On this clonotype: Sequence at one end of the junction differs from germline and may be a read error. This chain joins TRBV6-5 and TRBJ1-5, with no clear D. The V gene's germline CDR1 is MNHEY and CDR2 SVGAGI. The CDR3 consists of 15 residues. Written as DNA, the CDR3 is TGTGCCGGCAGTTACGCCAAAAACAGCAATCAGCCCCAGCATTTT. It yields the protein CAGSYAKNSNQPQHF.

The chain is built from TRBV11-2 and TRBJ2-7, with 8 bases aligning to TRBD2. TRBJ2-1 explains the end of the DNA better; the J call may be wrong. Germline CDR1 is SGHAT and CDR2 is FQNNGV. This CDR3 has 15 residues. The CDR3 sequence is CASSLDTSGGNEQFF. The CDR3 DNA reads as TGTGCCAGCAGCTTAGACACCTCGGGGGGGAACGAGCAGTTCTTC.

The chain joins TRBV5-1 to TRBJ2-1, with 7 bases matching TRBD2. Germline lookup yields CDR1 SGHRS and CDR2 YFSETQ. The J segment lost 5 bases and the V segment lost 0 bases, leaving 8 bases of the junction unmatched. The CDR3 loop spans 16 amino acids. CDR3 nucleotide sequence: TGCGCCAGCAGCTTGGACCCCAGCGGGATGAACAATGAGCAGTTCTTC. Residues: CASSLDPSGMNNEQFF.

Regarding this clonotype: A much larger clone sits a single nucleotide away, making a read error possible. The chain has TRBV4-1 and TRBJ2-7; D possibly corresponds to TRBD1 (6 bases). The CDR3 is made up of 15 amino acids. Per the germline V gene, CDR1 is MGHRA and CDR2 is YSYEKL. Trimming took off 3 bases at V and 3 bases at J, with 15 bases between the two ends. The CDR3 loop reads CASSQGTTTDYEQYF. The CDR3 DNA reads TGCGCCAGCAGCCAGGGGACAACGACTGACTACGAGCAGTACTTC.

The table lists this clonotype with a few counts. Possible read error: a much larger clone is one base away. The V and J genes are TRBV12-3 or TRBV12-4 and TRBJ1-6; D is uncertain. This CDR3 is built from 14 residues. V was trimmed by 7 bases and J by 7 bases, leaving 14 bases between them. CDR3 amino acids: CASNLNGGNSPLHF. Written as DNA, the CDR3 is TGTGCCAGCAACTTGAACGGAGGAAATTCACCCCTCCACTTT.

The chain couples TRBV19 to TRBJ2-1; 7 nucleotides match TRBD2. CDR1 and CDR2 from the germline V gene are LNHDA and SQIVND (reference sequence). The J segment lost 7 bases and the V segment lost 7 bases, leaving 4 bases of the junction unmatched. The CDR3 extends over 12 amino acids. The CDR3 spells CASTFSGNEQFF. CDR3 sequence (DNA): TGTGCCAGTACTTTTAGCGGGAATGAGCAGTTCTTC.